This TCR beta chain was captured in a study of blood T cells in healthy people across ages. With a J-beta primer mix and a sample-barcoded 5' primer, a second PCR ran about 7 to 12 cycles. Each CDR3 protein is one row after TCRdb ran MiXCR on the 5' RACE reads. Among roughly 930,000 distinct CDR3 sequences listed, 48% were seen once. General study points: Roughly linear age-related decline in beta diversity appeared, significant by age around 38.

This clonotype was seen a handful of times. As yet, its antigen is unknown. Each individual donor underwent a draw of roughly 10 milliliters of peripheral blood. The authors isolated at least 7 million PBMCs per sample. The specimen was blood. This sequence was found in a man in his thirties or forties in good health.

CDR3 nucleotides: TGTGCCAGCAGCCCCACGGATCGCGGGTACCCCTACGAGCAGTACTTC. It specifies CASSPTDRGYPYEQYF. J is TRBJ2-7 and V is TRBV7-8, with D perhaps TRBD2 (5 bases). V was shortened by 5 bases and J by 2 bases, with 19 bases between the two germline ends. Germline CDR1 SGHVS, CDR2 FQNEAQ. The CDR3 totals 16 residues.